This T cell receptor (beta chain) was documented in a study of blood T cells in healthy people across ages. About the study: About one barcoded beta molecule per two T cells came from capture by template switching.

The ends were cut back, 4 bases at V and 8 bases at J, with 16 bases in the middle. The CDR3 extends over 14 amino acids. Germline V lookup: CDR1 SGHRS, CDR2 YFSETQ. With a J-beta primer mix and a sample-barcoded 5' primer, a second PCR ran roughly 6 to 11 cycles. Samples each returned at least 2.5 million CDR3-containing paired-end reads. MiXCR, applied by TCRdb to the 5' RACE reads, yields one record per CDR3 protein. The sample has 650,000 to 1,000,000 distinct CDR3 sequences, 35% to 40% seen once. This clonotype appeared a few times. Antigen: not known. Broader study findings: Per-million-T-cell TCR beta diversity fell roughly linearly with age.

The chain recombines TRBV5-1 with TRBJ2-1, with a tentative D call TRBD1 (6 bases). What was sequenced was blood. The TCR originated in a man between 18 and 29 years old in good health. CDR3 DNA sequence: TGCGCCAGCAGCGTGGGGCAGGGGATCGATGAGCAGTTCTTC. Its translation is CASSVGQGIDEQFF.